Shown below are 31 T cell receptor beta chains from a single sample sequenced in a study of identical twins. TCRdb itself ran the 5' RACE reads through MiXCR, one entry per CDR3 protein. The table records about 260,000 distinct CDR3 sequences, approximately 7% of them present only once. The same specimen was also included in a second study, on yellow fever vaccine responses in identical twins.

Sequencing used memory (CD45RO+) T cells sorted from blood. These receptors were obtained from a woman between 18 and 29 years old in good health.

The rearrangement joins TRBV12-3 or TRBV12-4 to TRBJ2-3, with 11 bases matching TRBD2. This CDR3 region has 14 residues. Losses at the gene ends were 9 bases for V and 3 bases for J; bases not matched to a gene: 5. CDR3 nucleotide sequence: TGTGCCAGTATAGCGGGGGGGAGAACAGATACGCAGTATTTT. This gives the protein CASIAGGRTDTQYF.

This clonotype was counted only a few times. The V gene is TRBV28, the J gene TRBJ2-7; 15 bases align to TRBD2. J lost 2 bases, V lost 5 bases, and 7 bases had no gene match. This CDR3 has 17 residues. Germline CDR1 MDHEN, CDR2 SYDVKM. The CDR3: CASSPGLAGGIPYEQYF. The CDR3 DNA follows: TGTGCCAGCAGTCCGGGACTAGCGGGAGGTATACCCTACGAGCAGTACTTC.

This clonotype was counted a few times. This chain links TRBV3-1 with TRBJ1-1; no reliable D call. Germline V gene lookup returns CDR1 LGHDT and CDR2 YNNKEL (reference sequence). V was trimmed by 2 bases and J by 4 bases, leaving 8 bases between them. The CDR3 totals 13 residues. For the CDR3, the DNA is TGTGCCAGCAGCCAATACTTGGGCACTGAAGCTTTCTTT. The encoded protein is CASSQYLGTEAFF.

This clonotype was counted ten times or more. This chain uses TRBV5-6 with TRBJ2-2, with D unresolved. The CDR3 covers 14 residues. V lost 5 bases to trimming and J lost 0 bases, with 8 bases between them. CDR1 SGHDT and CDR2 YYEEEE come from the germline V gene. In DNA form, the CDR3 reads TGTGCCAGCAGTTTTAACACGAACACCGGGGAGCTGTTTTTT. It specifies CASSFNTNTGELFF.

This clonotype has a count of ten or more. The CDR3 is CASSLTLAGGAQYF. The CDR3 DNA follows: TGTGCCAGCAGCTTAACCCTAGCGGGAGGGGCCCAGTACTTC. The chain carries TRBV7-3 and TRBJ2-5; 12 nucleotides line up with TRBD2. J was trimmed by 9 bases and V by 0 bases; bases with no gene match: 2. CDR1 and CDR2 (germline): SGHTA, FQGTGA. The CDR3 length is 14 residues. Using reference TRBV7-3 and TRBJ2-5 for the parts outside the CDR3, the full variable domain is GAGVSQTPSNKVTEKGKYVELRCDPISGHTALYWYRQSLGQGPEFLIYFQGTGAADDSGLPNDRFFAVRPEGSVSTLKIQRTERGDSAVYLCASSLTLAGGAQYFGPGTRLLVL.

This clonotype was recorded at least ten times. The chain uses TRBV29-1 and TRBJ2-1; the D gene could be TRBD1 or TRBD2 (5 bases each). The CDR3 sequence is 11 residues long. CDR1 SQVTM and CDR2 ANQGSEA come from the germline V gene. Trimming removed 5 bases at V and 6 bases at J, with 8 bases between. CDR3 region: CSVLRGNEQFF. In DNA, the CDR3 is TGCAGCGTTCTGAGGGGCAATGAGCAGTTCTTC.

This clonotype showed up just a few times. The rearrangement joins TRBV7-8 to TRBJ2-7, with TRBD2 identical over 9 bases. The germline CDR1 and CDR2 sequences are SGHVS and FQNEAQ. With V trimmed by 2 bases and J by 6 bases, 8 bases remained unmatched. The CDR3 runs 15 residues. CDR3: CASSLRREGGSEQYF. The DNA for the CDR3 is TGTGCCAGCAGCTTAAGGCGGGAGGGGGGTAGCGAGCAGTACTTC.

This clonotype was seen ten or more times. This sequence joins TRBV20-1 and TRBJ2-3, with D possibly TRBD1 on 5 matching bases. Trimming removed 0 bases at V and 2 bases at J, with 12 bases between. The CDR3 covers 15 residues. Germline V gene lookup returns CDR1 DFQATT and CDR2 SNEGSKA (reference sequence). DNA for the CDR3: TGCAGTGCTAGAGAGAAGCAGGGCAACACAGATACGCAGTATTTT. Translation: CSAREKQGNTDTQYF.

V and J are TRBV12-5 and TRBJ2-1; 10 positions agree with TRBD2. CDR3 size: 14 residues. From germline, CDR1 is LGHNT and CDR2 FRNRAP. V lost 6 bases, J lost 5 bases, and 4 bases stayed unmatched. CDR3 region: CASGLGLADNEQFF. The CDR3 DNA reads TGTGCTAGTGGCTTAGGACTAGCGGACAATGAGCAGTTCTTC. The variable domain in full, completed from reference TRBV12-5 and TRBJ2-1, reads DARVTQTPRHKVTEMGQEVTMRCQPILGHNTVFWYRQTMMQGLELLAYFRNRAPLDDSGMPKDRFSAEMPDATLATLKIQPSEPRDSAVYFCASGLGLADNEQFFGPGTRLTVL.

This clonotype was recorded many times. This chain uses TRBV6-1 with TRBJ2-1, with TRBD2 matching over 10 bases. The V gene end was trimmed by 3 bases and the J gene end by 8 bases; junction bases not matched to a gene: 7. CDR1 is MNHNS and CDR2 is SASEGT in the germline V gene. The length of the CDR3 is 15 residues. In DNA, the CDR3 is TGTGCCAGCAGTGAGAAGTTAGCGGGGGGCCATGAGCAGTTCTTC. It codes for CASSEKLAGGHEQFF.

The chain's CDR3 is CASSLGRTGTSGGMGETQYF. CDR3 DNA sequence: TGCGCCAGCAGCTTGGGCCGCACCGGGACTAGCGGGGGAATGGGAGAGACCCAGTACTTC. The chain employs TRBV5-1 and TRBJ2-5, with 14 bases lining up with TRBD2. Looked up from germline, CDR1 is SGHRS and CDR2 is YFSETQ. With V trimmed by 0 bases and J by 4 bases, 14 bases remained unmatched. The CDR3 runs to 20 residues. Variable domain in full (rest from reference TRBV5-1 and TRBJ2-5): KAGVTQTPRYLIKTRGQQVTLSCSPISGHRSVSWYQQTPGQGLQFLFEYFSETQRNKGNFPGRFSGRQFSNSRSEMNVSTLELGDSALYLCASSLGRTGTSGGMGETQYFGPGTRLLVL.

This clonotype has only a few counts. This chain connects TRBV6-1 to TRBJ1-2; 7 nucleotides match TRBD1. The CDR3 is 15 amino acids. V was clipped by 5 bases and J by 4 bases; unmatched bases: 10. Germline assignment: CDR1 MNHNS and CDR2 SASEGT. CDR3 in DNA: TGTGCCAGCAGTCCACAGGGGCACACGCCCTATGGCTACACCTTC. This encodes CASSPQGHTPYGYTF.

This clonotype has at least ten counts. The rearrangement links TRBV5-1 to TRBJ2-7, with 10 bases matching TRBD2. The ends lost 5 bases at V and 7 bases at J; junction bases unmatched: 9. There are 14 residues in the CDR3. Germline V CDR1 and CDR2: SGHRS, YFSETQ. The CDR3 here is CASRTGTSDLEQYF. CDR3 bases: TGCGCCAGCAGAACGGGGACTAGCGATCTGGAGCAGTACTTC.

This chain connects TRBV24-1 to TRBJ1-2; D is undetermined. Germline V gene lookup returns CDR1 KGHDR and CDR2 SFDVKD. The CDR3 contains 12 residues. V dropped 6 bases and J dropped 4 bases, with 8 bases sitting between them. The CDR3 spells CATSPGSYGYTF. The CDR3 DNA sequence: TGTGCCACCAGTCCCGGTTCCTATGGCTACACCTTC.

This clonotype was observed a few times. The chain employs TRBV28 and TRBJ2-1, with a tentative D call TRBD2 (6 bases). Per germline, CDR1 MDHEN and CDR2 SYDVKM. The V and J ends lost 9 bases and 2 bases respectively, with 14 bases between them. The CDR3 is made up of 14 amino acids. The CDR3 reads CASSSGTTYNEQFF. DNA for the CDR3: TGTGCCAGTAGTAGCGGAACCACCTACAATGAGCAGTTCTTC.

This CDR3 reads CASSPPDSNEKLFF. CDR3 in DNA: TGTGCCAGCTCACCACCGGACAGTAATGAAAAACTGTTTTTT. The rearrangement links TRBV18 to TRBJ1-4, with D tentatively TRBD1 (6 bases). The CDR3 runs to 14 residues. In germline, CDR1 is KGHSH, CDR2 LQKENI. Trimming took off 0 bases at V and 4 bases at J, with 6 bases between the two ends. Based on the CDR3 plus reference TRBV18 and TRBJ1-4, the full variable domain is NAGVMQNPRHLVRRRGQEARLRCSPMKGHSHVYWYRQLPEEGLKFMVYLQKENIIDESGMPKERFSAEFPKEGPSILRIQQVVRGDSAAYFCASSPPDSNEKLFFGSGTQLSVL.

This clonotype occurred many times. The chain couples TRBV6-1 to TRBJ1-4; no clear D. CDR3 length: 13 amino acids. The germline V gene encodes CDR1 MNHNS and CDR2 SASEGT. Trimming took 7 bases from V and 7 from J, leaving 13 bases between them. The CDR3 nucleotides read TGTGCCAGCATGAGTTATCTCGGTGAAAAACTGTTTTTT. It yields the protein CASMSYLGEKLFF.

The CDR3 loop reads CASSPPGGTGTDTQYF. In nucleotides, the CDR3 is TGTGCCAGCTCACCACCGGGAGGGACCGGCACAGATACGCAGTATTTT. The V gene is TRBV18, the J gene TRBJ2-3, with 7 bases fitting TRBD2. In germline, CDR1 is KGHSH, CDR2 LQKENI. The length of the CDR3 is 16 residues. With 0 bases clipped from V and 1 base from J, the junction kept 4 bases outside the gene matches.

This clonotype has more than one count but fewer than ten. The gene calls are TRBV5-6 and TRBJ2-1; D perhaps matches TRBD1 (6 bases). The CDR3 extends over 14 amino acids. Germline V gene lookup returns CDR1 SGHDT and CDR2 YYEEEE. Trimming removed 6 bases at V and 7 bases at J, with 17 bases between. This CDR3 reads CASTTDRFSNEQFF. The CDR3 coding sequence is TGTGCCAGCACCACTGACAGGTTTTCGAATGAGCAGTTCTTC.

This clonotype was recorded a few times. The V call is TRBV15, the J call TRBJ1-2; no definite D call. The CDR3 extends over 13 amino acids. Germline CDR1 and CDR2: LNHNV and YYDKDF (reference sequence). V dropped 7 bases and J dropped 4 bases, with 13 bases sitting between them. The CDR3 nucleotides are TGTGCCACCACCCCAGAGGAGGGCTATGGCTACACCTTC. This codes for CATTPEEGYGYTF.

In this sample, this clonotype turned up many times. The chain links TRBV24-1 to TRBJ2-7; D is undetermined. The CDR3 has 13 residues. V was pared by 5 bases and J by 3 bases, with 10 bases between. Germline CDR1 is KGHDR and CDR2 is SFDVKD. CDR3 in amino acids: CATSASGNYEQYF. In nucleotides, the CDR3 is TGTGCCACCAGTGCGTCCGGCAACTACGAGCAGTACTTC.

This clonotype was seen only a few times. The chain is built from TRBV6-5 and TRBJ1-1; D unresolved. The V end was cut by 2 bases, the J end by 6 bases, with 7 bases between. The CDR3 has 12 amino acids. CDR1 MNHEY and CDR2 SVGAGI come from the germline V gene. DNA of the CDR3: TGTGCCAGCAGTTACAGGGCATCTGAAGCTTTCTTT. Translating it yields CASSYRASEAFF.

This clonotype was picked up many times. V and J are TRBV12-3 or TRBV12-4 and TRBJ2-7, with TRBD1 matching 7 bases. V lost 5 bases and J lost 4; bases outside the gene matches: 5. This CDR3 contains 13 residues. This CDR3 is CASSLGQVYEQYF. CDR3 sequence (DNA): TGTGCCAGCAGTCTAGGACAGGTGTACGAGCAGTACTTC.

This clonotype has a count of ten or more. V usage is TRBV7-9 and J usage is TRBJ2-3; a weak D match, TRBD2 (6 bases). V was shortened by 5 bases and J by 3 bases, with 12 bases between the two germline ends. The germline gives CDR1 SEHNR, CDR2 FQNEAQ (reference sequence). This CDR3 contains 14 residues. The CDR3 is CASSPRGGTDTQYF. In DNA form, the CDR3 reads TGTGCCAGCAGCCCTCGTGGGGGGACAGATACGCAGTATTTT. The full variable domain, in which reference TRBV7-9 and TRBJ2-3 provide the parts outside the CDR3, is DTGVSQNPRHKITKRGQNVTFRCDPISEHNRLYWYRQTLGQGPEFLTYFQNEAQLEKSRLLSDRFSAERPKGSFSTLEIQRTEQGDSAMYLCASSPRGGTDTQYFGPGTRLTVL.

The V call is TRBV27, the J call TRBJ2-1, with TRBD1 as a possible D gene (6 bases). Germline CDR1 MNHEY, CDR2 SMNVEV (reference sequence). Trimming took off 1 base at V and 6 bases at J, with 16 bases between the two ends. The CDR3 consists of 16 residues. The CDR3 coding sequence is TGTGCCAGCAGTTTATATGTAGGGGGACGGTCCAATGAGCAGTTCTTC. Protein: CASSLYVGGRSNEQFF.

This clonotype occurred a few times. J is TRBJ2-1 and V is TRBV7-3; 8 bases line up with TRBD1. The germline V gene has CDR1 SGHTA and CDR2 FQGTGA. The CDR3 consists of 14 residues. Trimming took 5 bases from V and 4 from J; bases not matched to a gene: 4. CDR3 sequence: CASSTGQDYNEQFF. For the CDR3, the DNA is TGTGCCAGCAGCACGGGACAGGATTACAATGAGCAGTTCTTC.

The chain has TRBV18 and TRBJ2-7, with 12 nucleotides matching TRBD2. Germline CDR1 KGHSH, CDR2 LQKENI. The length of the CDR3 is 17 residues. With 0 bases clipped from V and 4 bases from J, the junction kept 7 bases outside the gene matches. The CDR3 here is CASSPPLLAGGGYEQYF. DNA of the CDR3: TGTGCCAGCTCACCACCGCTACTAGCGGGAGGTGGGTACGAGCAGTACTTC.

This clonotype was recorded many times. The CDR3 loop is CSVEEEAAYNEQFF. The CDR3 coding sequence is TGCAGCGTTGAAGAGGAGGCAGCGTACAATGAGCAGTTCTTC. V and J are TRBV29-1 and TRBJ2-1, with D tentatively TRBD2 (5 bases). The germline V and J ends were trimmed by 0 bases and 4 bases, with 10 bases remaining between them. Germline CDR1 and CDR2: SQVTM and ANQGSEA. This CDR3 is built from 14 residues.

The chain couples TRBV15 to TRBJ2-5; D might be TRBD1 or TRBD2, each matching 6 bases. V shed 0 bases and J shed 5 bases, with 13 bases lying between them. This CDR3 contains 15 residues. The germline gives CDR1 LNHNV, CDR2 YYDKDF (reference sequence). The CDR3 nucleotides are TGTGCCACCAGCAGAGAAGGGGGGCCCAGGGAGACCCAGTACTTC. This sequence encodes CATSREGGPRETQYF.

The chain combines TRBV7-7 with TRBJ2-1; D not resolved. Trimming left V 0 bases short and J 8 bases short, with 8 bases between. Germline assignment: CDR1 SSHAT and CDR2 FNYEAQ (reference sequence). CDR3 length: 13 amino acids. The CDR3 sequence: CASSLAQWHEQFF. CDR3 DNA sequence: TGTGCCAGCAGCTTAGCTCAGTGGCATGAGCAGTTCTTC.

This clonotype was counted at least ten times. This chain connects TRBV29-1 to TRBJ2-2; 7 nucleotides align to TRBD2. The J segment lost 4 bases and the V segment lost 6 bases, leaving 8 bases of the junction unmatched. CDR3 length equals 14 residues. From germline, CDR1 is SQVTM and CDR2 ANQGSEA. The CDR3 region is CSVKGGESTGELFF. For the CDR3, the DNA is TGCAGCGTCAAGGGAGGGGAAAGCACCGGGGAGCTGTTTTTT.